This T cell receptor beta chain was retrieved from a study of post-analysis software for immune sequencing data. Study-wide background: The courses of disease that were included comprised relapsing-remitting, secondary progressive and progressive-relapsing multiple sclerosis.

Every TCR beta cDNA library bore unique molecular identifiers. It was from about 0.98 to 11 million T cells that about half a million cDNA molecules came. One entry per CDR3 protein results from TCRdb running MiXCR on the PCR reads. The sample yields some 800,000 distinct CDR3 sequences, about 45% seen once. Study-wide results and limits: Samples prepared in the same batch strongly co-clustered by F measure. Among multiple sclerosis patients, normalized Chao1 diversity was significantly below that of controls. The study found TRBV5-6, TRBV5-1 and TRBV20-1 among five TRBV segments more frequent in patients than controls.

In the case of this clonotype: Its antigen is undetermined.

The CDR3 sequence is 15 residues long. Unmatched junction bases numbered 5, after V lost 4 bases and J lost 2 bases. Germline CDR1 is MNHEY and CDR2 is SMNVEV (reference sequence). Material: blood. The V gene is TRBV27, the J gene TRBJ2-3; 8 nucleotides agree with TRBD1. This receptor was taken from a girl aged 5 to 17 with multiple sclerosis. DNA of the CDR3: TGTGCCAGCAGTTCTCGGGACAGGCACACAGATACGCAGTATTTT. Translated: CASSSRDRHTDTQYF.